This TCR beta chain was sequenced for a study of OX40 agonist ivuxolimab in advanced cancers. At the level of the study: Six ivuxolimab dose levels, 0.01 to 10 mg/kg, were given intravenously every 2 weeks. Study results and caveats: Among the nonresponders, some also had low normalized T-cell clonal expansion.

Assay used: immunoSEQ multiplex PCR; TCRdb lists only in-frame clones, some missing. Found here are under 80,000 clones, approximately 86% of them singletons; the top ten hold approximately 0.76%. A remark on this clone: Its antigen is as yet unknown.

The CDR3 extends over 15 amino acids. Germline lookup yields CDR1 SGHNT and CDR2 YYREEE (reference sequence). J was trimmed by 7 bases and V by 0 bases; bases with no gene match: 3. V usage is TRBV5-4 and J usage is TRBJ2-1; TRBD2 agrees at 11 bases. The sequencing used CD4+ or CD8+ T cells sorted from blood, collected in a trial of the OX40 agonist ivuxolimab. This TCR derives from an adult with an advanced solid tumor such as melanoma, head and neck, liver or kidney cancer. CDR3 residues: CASSLDWTSGNEQFF. The CDR3 DNA is TGTGCCAGCAGCTTGGACTGGACTAGCGGGAATGAGCAGTTCTTC.